These T cell receptor beta chains were read from a single sample in a study of beta chain features in type 1 diabetes. This table comes from immunoSEQ multiplex PCR, and its TCRdb copy is limited to in-frame clones, with some not included. Here the sample spans about 340,000 clones, over 7% being singletons. The sequenced sample consisted of central memory CD4+ T cells from blood. The receptors shown here come from a young man with type 1 diabetes. CDR3s leave out the opening cysteine and the closing phenylalanine or tryptophan. A clone size is listed for some rows: how often the clone was seen (once, few, many), or a class if it is expanded.

TRBJ2-4 NA TRBV4-3 ASSQDHGAGVLAKNIQY
TRBJ1-1 NA TRBV5-1 ASSAGGFGTNTEAF
TRBJ1-5 NA TRBV6-5 ASSVDRGSDQPQH
TRBJ2-3 few TRBV19 ASSPTRTDTQY
TRBJ2-1 many TRBV19 ASSVSTGYNEQF
TRBJ2-7 few TRBV6-6 ASSYSGRGRNEQY
TRBJ2-6 few TRBV4-3 ASSQPGQISGANVLT
TRBJ2-5 few TRBV7-9 ASTPGAETQY
TRBJ2-1 many TRBV5-4 ASSLEASSSYNEQF
TRBJ1-2 few TRBV28 ATKTGVYGYT
TRBJ1-2 NA TRBV13 ASRTRGQDYGYT
TRBJ2-7 few TRBV6-5 ASRRGQAAYEQY
TRBJ2-3 few TRBV2 ASSELTSSTDTQY
TRBJ1-1 few TRBV29-1 SVEVYRSEAF
TRBJ1-1 NA TRBV5-1 ASSLDRESVWDTEAF
TRBJ1-2 few TRBV28 ASSPGVKSYT
TRBJ2-5 NA TRBV7-2 ASSGQETQY
TRBJ1-5 NA TRBV4-3 ASSQESGSNQPQH
TRBJ2-5 many TRBV18 ASSPRTETQY
TRBJ1-4 NA TRBV28 ASSPPPGGGGEKLF
TRBJ2-3 few TRBV14 ASSQDTVTTQY
TRBJ1-1 NA TRBV28 ASSPPAGGLGNTEAF
TRBJ1-5 few TRBV7-2 ASSFSFTDQPQH
TRBJ2-7 NA TRBV7-8 ASSGAYEQY
TRBJ1-1 few TRBV6-5 ASSGGSNTEAF
TRBJ1-1 NA TRBV6-5 ASSYATRPDTEAF